This T cell receptor beta chain was sequenced during a study of cytomegalovirus exposure and HLA in healthy donors. Remarks on this clone: The antigen remains undetermined.

PCR was performed using 60 Vbeta and 13 Jbeta primers. Libraries were prepared by immunoSEQ multiplex PCR; TCRdb keeps only in-frame clonotypes and omits some of them. The sample includes 200,000 to 250,000 clones. Study conclusions and caveats: Later on, an analysis showed TCR association rates differing by HLA locus, with DRB1 the most and HLA-C the fewest.

Sequencing input: PBMCs. The origin of this receptor is a woman younger than 45 in good health and CMV-seropositive.

The CDR3 DNA reads TGTGCCAGTAGGGACGACAGGGGATATGGCTACACCTTC. Its protein is CASRDDRGYGYTF. The chain employs TRBV19 and TRBJ1-2; the match to TRBD1 covers 8 bases. Germline trimming cut 6 bases from V and 5 bases from J; bases unmatched to any gene: 5. The length of the CDR3 is 13 residues. CDR1 and CDR2 (germline): LNHDA, SQIVND (reference sequence).